These 28 T cell receptor beta chains were all obtained from the same sample, sequenced in a study of OX40 agonist ivuxolimab in advanced cancers. This table comes from immunoSEQ multiplex PCR, and its TCRdb copy is limited to in-frame clones, with some not included. The data contain 65,000 to 95,000 clones, 80% to 95% of them singletons. The sequencing here drew on CD4+ or CD8+ T cells sorted from blood, taken in a trial of the OX40 agonist ivuxolimab. These receptors were taken from an adult with an advanced solid tumor such as melanoma, head and neck, liver or kidney cancer.

The rearrangement uses TRBV7-6 and TRBJ2-1, with D unresolved. This CDR3 is 13 amino acids long. The germline CDR1 and CDR2 sequences are SGHVS and FNYEAQ. V gave up 5 bases and J gave up 8 bases, with 13 bases separating them. CDR3 residues: CASSIRPTDEQFF. CDR3 DNA: TGTGCCAGCAGCATCCGGCCAACAGATGAGCAGTTCTTC.

With regard to this clone: The sample contains more than one DNA sequence encoding this CDR3. This chain links TRBV6-5 with TRBJ1-1; 7 bases agree with TRBD1. The CDR3 runs 14 residues. J lost 0 bases, V lost 6 bases, and 4 bases had no gene match. Germline V gives CDR1 MNHEY, CDR2 SVGAGI. DNA of the CDR3: TGTGCCAGCAGCCGACAGGGCTTGAACACTGAAGCTTTCTTT. Its translation: CASSRQGLNTEAFF.

A single count supports this clone. The chain combines TRBV14 with TRBJ2-5; 12 positions match TRBD2. The CDR3 spans 16 residues. CDR1 SGHDN and CDR2 FVKESK come from the germline V gene. V was pared by 0 bases and J by 5 bases, with 4 bases of the junction left unmatched. CDR3 nucleotides: TGTGCCAGCAGCCAAGATTGGCTAGCGGGGGGGGAGACCCAGTACTTC. Translation gives CASSQDWLAGGETQYF.

The chain carries TRBV6-1 and TRBJ2-3, with unresolved D. The germline gives CDR1 MNHNS, CDR2 SASEGT. The CDR3 contains 15 residues. The V end lost 6 bases, the J end lost 4 bases, and 17 bases lay between the germline ends. CDR3 bases: TGTGCCAGCAGACTCTTTTCAGGTTCTCCAGATACGCAGTATTTT. As protein: CASRLFSGSPDTQYF.

This clone is a singleton in its sample. The chain couples TRBV12-2 to TRBJ2-7; TRBD2 was called by the table and not checked on the DNA. TRBV12-2 is labeled a pseudogene. There are 18 residues in the CDR3. For the CDR3, the DNA is TGTGCAAGTCGCTTGAAGGCTAGCGGGAGTCCCCTCTCCTACGAGCAGTACTTC. It encodes CASRLKASGSPLSYEQYF.

The genes are TRBV30 and TRBJ1-1, with 9 bases matching TRBD1. After removal of 1 base from V and 1 base from J, the junction contained 13 bases not matched to a gene. Germline V gene sequence: CDR1 GTSNPN, CDR2 SVGIG (reference sequence). This CDR3 spans 18 amino acids. CDR3 DNA: TGTGCCTGGAGTGCCGGGACAGGGAGGGTTTTAAGGAACACTGAAGCTTTCTTT. This encodes CAWSAGTGRVLRNTEAFF.

Here the CDR3 reads CASSLLVSNEQFF. The CDR3 DNA reads TGTGCCAGCAGCCTACTAGTTTCCAATGAGCAGTTCTTC. The chain employs TRBV7-3 and TRBJ2-1; a possible D gene is TRBD2 (5 bases). The V and J ends lost 5 bases and 6 bases respectively, with 11 bases between them. Germline V gives CDR1 SGHTA, CDR2 FQGTGA. There are 13 residues in the CDR3.

This chain connects TRBV6-1 to TRBJ2-3; a weak D match, TRBD2 (6 bases). The V gene's germline CDR1 is MNHNS and CDR2 SASEGT. Trimming pared 2 bases from V and 0 bases from J, leaving 12 bases between. The CDR3 runs to 16 residues. The CDR3 region is CASSEIGLASTDTQYF. CDR3 in DNA: TGTGCCAGCAGTGAAATTGGGCTAGCGAGCACAGATACGCAGTATTTT.

The chain carries TRBV6-5 and TRBJ1-1; 8 positions match TRBD1. With V trimmed by 5 bases and J by 1 base, 6 bases remained unmatched. CDR1 and CDR2 from the germline V gene are MNHEY and SVGAGI. CDR3 length: 15 residues. The CDR3 here is CASSTRDRSNTEAFF. The CDR3 DNA is TGTGCCAGCAGTACCCGGGACAGGTCGAACACTGAAGCTTTCTTT.

This clone was picked up one time. The rearrangement links TRBV18 to TRBJ2-3; 13 bases map to TRBD2. Trimming cost V 3 bases and J 5 bases; bases outside gene matches: 8. Germline CDR1 reads KGHSH; CDR2 reads LQKENI. This CDR3 spans 17 amino acids. CDR3 coding DNA: TGTGCCAGCTCACCGGCCGGGACTAGCGGGACGGGAGATACGCAGTATTTT. Its translation is CASSPAGTSGTGDTQYF.

The chain couples TRBV5-6 to TRBJ2-3; 13 bases align to TRBD2. The junction had 6 bases not matched to a gene; V was cut back by 0 bases and J by 2 bases. The germline V gene has CDR1 SGHDT and CDR2 YYEEEE. This CDR3 has 18 amino acids. The CDR3: CASSLDGTSGMNTDTQYF. DNA of the CDR3: TGTGCCAGCAGCTTGGATGGGACTAGCGGGATGAACACAGATACGCAGTATTTT.

The chain recombines TRBV7-6 with TRBJ2-7, with 8 bases that match TRBD2. Unmatched junction bases numbered 4, after V lost 4 bases and J lost 5 bases. This CDR3 has 13 amino acids. Germline V gene lookup returns CDR1 SGHVS and CDR2 FNYEAQ. The CDR3 nucleotides read TGTGCCAGCAGCTCCGGGACTAGGAACGAGCAGTACTTC. The encoded protein is CASSSGTRNEQYF.

The chain has TRBV11-2 and TRBJ2-7; D might be TRBD2 (5 bases). The CDR3 is made up of 13 amino acids. Germline V CDR1 and CDR2: SGHAT, FQNNGV. V lost 2 bases and J lost 3, with 8 bases in between. The CDR3 region is CASSLRLLYEQYF. The CDR3, as DNA: TGTGCCAGCAGCTTAAGACTACTCTACGAGCAGTACTTC.

V is TRBV9 and J is TRBJ2-1; 9 bases align to TRBD2. Germline V CDR1 and CDR2: SGDLS, YYNGEE. V lost 0 bases, J lost 6 bases, and 4 bases stayed unmatched. This CDR3 is built from 15 residues. In DNA form, the CDR3 reads TGTGCCAGCAGCGTAGAAGGGACTAGCATCAATGAGCAGTTCTTC. Its protein is CASSVEGTSINEQFF.

The gene calls are TRBV7-2 and TRBJ1-1; D is unresolved. The V gene's germline CDR1 is SGHTA and CDR2 FQGNSA. This CDR3 is 15 amino acids long. V gave up 2 bases and J gave up 1 base, with 11 bases separating them. Here the CDR3 reads CASSLFAGTNTEAFF. The CDR3 coding sequence is TGTGCCAGCAGCTTATTCGCGGGCACGAACACTGAAGCTTTCTTT.

The chain has TRBV7-2 and TRBJ1-2; tentatively, D is TRBD1 (5 bases). This CDR3 has 13 amino acids. The V end lost 1 base, the J end lost 6 bases, and 9 bases lay between the germline ends. In germline, CDR1 is SGHTA, CDR2 FQGNSA. The CDR3 region is CASSLGLDNGYTF. CDR3 DNA sequence: TGTGCCAGCAGCTTAGGCCTGGACAATGGCTACACCTTC.

The chain links TRBV27 to TRBJ2-7; 8 nucleotides match TRBD1. Germline CDR1 reads MNHEY; CDR2 reads SMNVEV (reference sequence). The CDR3 length is 13 residues. V shed 5 bases, J shed 3 bases, and the junction held 3 bases outside the gene matches. Here the CDR3 DNA reads TGTGCCAGCAGTAGGGACAGGAGCTACGAGCAGTACTTC. It codes for CASSRDRSYEQYF.

The chain carries TRBV5-1 and TRBJ2-1, with 7 bases lining up with TRBD1. CDR3 length: 17 residues. Germline trimming cut 4 bases from V and 5 bases from J; bases unmatched to any gene: 15. The V gene's germline CDR1 is SGHRS and CDR2 YFSETQ. CDR3 coding DNA: TGCGCCAGCAGCGTACCCTACACAGGGGCCTTTAACAATGAGCAGTTCTTC. Encoded protein: CASSVPYTGAFNNEQFF.

This chain connects TRBV19 to TRBJ2-7; 10 bases are shared with TRBD1. The junction had 8 bases not matched to a gene; V was cut back by 6 bases and J by 6 bases. Germline CDR1 and CDR2: LNHDA and SQIVND (reference sequence). The CDR3 extends over 14 amino acids. The CDR3 region is CASSYLGQGFEQYF. In DNA form, the CDR3 reads TGTGCCAGTAGCTACCTGGGACAGGGGTTCGAGCAGTACTTC.

The chain is built from TRBV6-4 and TRBJ1-1; D call uncertain. The CDR3 spans 15 residues. CDR1 is MRHNA, CDR2 SNTAGT, per germline. V gave up 0 bases and J gave up 4 bases, with 12 bases separating them. Written as DNA, the CDR3 is TGTGCCAGCAGTGACTCGAAGTATTTCGGCACTGAAGCTTTCTTT. Translating gives CASSDSKYFGTEAFF.

The genes are TRBV30 and TRBJ2-7; 14 bases line up with TRBD2. Trimming at V came to 0 bases and at J to 9 bases, leaving 4 bases not matched to a gene. The CDR3 loop spans 14 amino acids. Per germline, CDR1 GTSNPN and CDR2 SVGIG (reference sequence). The CDR3 is CAWSVGTSGSGQYF. In DNA, the CDR3 is TGTGCCTGGAGTGTAGGGACTAGCGGGAGCGGGCAGTACTTC.

This CDR3 is CASSSGTSRETQYF. CDR3 sequence (DNA): TGTGCCAGCAGCTCCGGGACTAGCCGAGAGACCCAGTACTTC. The rearrangement joins TRBV5-4 to TRBJ2-5; 9 positions match TRBD2. CDR3 length equals 14 residues. Germline CDR1 reads SGHNT; CDR2 reads YYREEE (reference sequence). V was clipped by 3 bases and J by 4 bases; unmatched bases: 4.

The chain uses TRBV19 and TRBJ1-2, with a weak D call TRBD1 (5 bases). CDR1 is LNHDA, CDR2 SQIVND, per germline (reference sequence). Trimming cost V 6 bases and J 1 base, with 18 bases left between them. The CDR3 totals 16 residues. Here the CDR3 DNA reads TGTGCCAGTAGAATCGGGAGGGGAGTGGGTAACTATGGCTACACCTTC. Translation: CASRIGRGVGNYGYTF.

The chain uses TRBV5-1 and TRBJ2-3; 11 bases are a match to TRBD2. V lost 9 bases, J lost 1 base, and 4 bases stayed unmatched. Germline lookup yields CDR1 SGHRS and CDR2 YFSETQ. CDR3 length: 14 amino acids. The CDR3 DNA reads as TGCGCCACCTCGACTAGCGGGGGCACAGATACGCAGTATTTT. It yields the protein CATSTSGGTDTQYF.

V gene TRBV6-5 combines with J gene TRBJ2-7; TRBD1 matches 12 bases. CDR3 length: 14 residues. With 7 bases clipped from V and 2 bases from J, the junction kept 3 bases outside the gene matches. The germline CDR1 and CDR2 sequences are MNHEY and SVGAGI. This CDR3 is CASKGQGATYEQYF. CDR3 nucleotide sequence: TGTGCCAGCAAGGGACAGGGGGCAACCTACGAGCAGTACTTC.

The chain recombines TRBV28 with TRBJ2-2, with no clear D. Germline CDR1 and CDR2: MDHEN and SYDVKM. The CDR3 runs 14 residues. Trimming took 1 base from V and 4 from J, leaving 7 bases between them. CDR3 sequence: CASSLLRSTGELFF. The DNA for the CDR3 is TGTGCCAGCAGTTTATTAAGGAGCACCGGGGAGCTGTTTTTT.

This chain connects TRBV18 to TRBJ1-2; tentatively, D is TRBD1 (5 bases). Trimming shortened V by 2 bases and J by 4 bases, and 8 bases separated the two germline ends. CDR1 is KGHSH, CDR2 LQKENI, per germline. The CDR3 covers 13 residues. The CDR3 DNA reads as TGTGCCAGCTCACCAGGGACGGGCTATGGCTACACCTTC. Translating gives CASSPGTGYGYTF.

This sequence joins TRBV2 and TRBJ2-7, with D perhaps TRBD2 (5 bases). Trimming took off 2 bases at V and 3 bases at J, with 14 bases between the two ends. The CDR3 spans 15 residues. Per the germline V gene, CDR1 is SNHLY and CDR2 is FYNNEI. This chain's CDR3 is CASSEHALVGYEQYF. CDR3 coding DNA: TGTGCCAGCAGTGAACACGCACTAGTGGGCTACGAGCAGTACTTC. The full variable domain, with the rest looked up from reference TRBV2 and TRBJ2-7, is EPEVTQTPSHQVTQMGQEVILRCVPISNHLYFYWYRQILGQKVEFLVSFYNNEISEKSEIFDDQFSVERPDGSNFTLKIRSTKLEDSAMYFCASSEHALVGYEQYFGPGTRLTVT.